This T cell receptor (beta chain) was documented in a study of CD8 T cells in ankylosing spondylitis. Study-wide results and limits: Disease-linked clones, CD8+, were relatively rare in peripheral blood. Blood of patients with ankylosing spondylitis appeared to be characterized by a TCR beta motif of eight highly homologous variants.

Trimming cost V 6 bases and J 9 bases; bases outside gene matches: 6. There are 14 residues in the CDR3. This clonotype was picked up a small number of times. Its specificity is not known. TCRdb fed the 5' RACE reads into MiXCR, producing one record per CDR3 protein. In the table there are more than 300,000 distinct CDR3 sequences, 8% of which are singletons. The chain recombines TRBV12-3 or TRBV12-4 with TRBJ2-1, with 12 nucleotides matching TRBD1. The sequence was collected from a male donor with ankylosing spondylitis. Source material: blood, either unsorted or a sorted T cell fraction (not recorded which). Written as DNA, the CDR3 is TGTGCCAGCAGGCCGGGACAGGGGGCCGTTGAGCAGTTCTTC. As protein: CASRPGQGAVEQFF.